The 10 T cell receptor beta chains below come from one sample, sequenced in a study of blood T cell repertoires in COVID-19. Sequenced by immunoSEQ multiplex PCR; TCRdb stores in-frame clones only, minus some. This sample has about 270,000 clones, with about 76% found just once. Material for sequencing was peripheral blood. These receptors were obtained from a woman aged 55-70 years with active or convalescent COVID-19.

The genes are TRBV7-2 and TRBJ1-1; no reliable D call. CDR1 is SGHTA, CDR2 FQGNSA, per germline. V lost 1 base to trimming and J lost 4 bases, with 13 bases between them. The CDR3 spans 15 residues. The CDR3 here is CASSLGLGWATEAFF. The CDR3 DNA reads TGTGCCAGCAGCTTAGGGCTGGGCTGGGCCACTGAAGCTTTCTTT.

The chain employs TRBV6-5 and TRBJ2-2, with 8 bases identical to TRBD1. Unmatched junction bases numbered 2, after V lost 2 bases and J lost 6 bases. The CDR3 contains 14 residues. CDR1 and CDR2 from the germline V gene are MNHEY and SVGAGI. CDR3 DNA sequence: TGTGCCAGCAGTTACGGGACAGGTCCCGGGGAGCTGTTTTTT. As protein: CASSYGTGPGELFF.

This clone has just one count. V usage is TRBV11-1 and J usage is TRBJ1-6; D might be TRBD1 (6 bases). The V end was cut by 6 bases, the J end by 10 bases, with 16 bases between. Per germline, CDR1 SGHAT and CDR2 FQDESV (reference sequence). The CDR3 contains 14 residues. CDR3 sequence: CASSLQGQGSPLHF. As DNA, the CDR3 is TGTGCCAGCAGTTTACAGGGCCAGGGGTCACCCCTCCACTTT.

This sequence joins TRBV6-5 and TRBJ1-3; 8 positions agree with TRBD1. The CDR3 is made up of 15 amino acids. Germline CDR1 MNHEY, CDR2 SVGAGI. V lost 11 bases to trimming and J lost 0 bases; unmatched junction nucleotides: 9. This CDR3 is CAGTDRASSGNTIYF. CDR3 bases: TGTGCCGGTACGGACAGGGCCTCCTCTGGAAACACCATATATTTT.

The V gene is TRBV5-1, the J gene TRBJ2-7; maybe TRBD1 (8 bases). This CDR3 comprises 15 residues. The germline V and J ends were trimmed by 3 bases and 5 bases, with 18 bases remaining between them. Germline V gene sequence: CDR1 SGHRS, CDR2 YFSETQ. CDR3 DNA sequence: TGCGCCAGCAGCTGGGGGGGACAGGACAGGGACGAGCAGTACTTC. This gives the protein CASSWGGQDRDEQYF.

This chain links TRBV7-3 with TRBJ2-3; maybe TRBD2 (5 bases). This CDR3 region has 16 residues. Germline values: CDR1 SGHTA, CDR2 FQGTGA. The germline V and J ends were trimmed by 2 bases and 0 bases, with 12 bases remaining between them. CDR3 sequence reads: CASSLDASSSTDTQYF. DNA for the CDR3: TGTGCCAGCAGCTTAGACGCTAGCAGCAGCACAGATACGCAGTATTTT.

V usage is TRBV13 and J usage is TRBJ1-4; 10 bases match TRBD1. The germline CDR1 and CDR2 sequences are PRHDT and FYEKMQ (reference sequence). V dropped 5 bases and J dropped 8; count of bases not matched to a gene: 8. The CDR3 runs 15 residues. The CDR3 loop is CASSLRQGAGEKLFF. The CDR3 DNA reads TGTGCCAGCAGCCTCCGACAGGGGGCGGGCGAAAAACTGTTTTTT.

The chain joins TRBV3-1 (or the pseudogene TRBV3-2) to TRBJ2-7, with D possibly TRBD1 on 6 matching bases. The germline gives CDR1 LGHDT, CDR2 YNNKEL (reference sequence). Trimming shortened V by 1 base and J by 3 bases, and 7 bases separated the two germline ends. CDR3 length equals 13 residues. CDR3 DNA sequence: TGTGCCAGCAGCCAAGTGGACAGCTACGAGCAGTACTTC. This codes for CASSQVDSYEQYF.

This clone was counted only a few times. This chain links TRBV11-2 with TRBJ2-2; D possibly corresponds to TRBD1 (5 bases). CDR1 is SGHAT and CDR2 is FQNNGV in the germline V gene. This CDR3 has 13 amino acids. Between the trimmed V and J ends, which lost 3 bases and 6 bases, there was a span of 8 bases. CDR3 nucleotides: TGTGCCAGCAGCTTGGGGCCCGCCGGGGAGCTGTTTTTT. It specifies CASSLGPAGELFF. Using reference TRBV11-2 and TRBJ2-2 for the parts outside the CDR3, the full variable domain is EAGVAQSPRYKIIEKRQSVAFWCNPISGHATLYWYQQILGQGPKLLIQFQNNGVVDDSQLPKDRFSAERLKGVDSTLKIQPAKLEDSAVYLCASSLGPAGELFFGEGSRLTVL.

This clone was counted a single time. The chain uses TRBV7-2 and TRBJ2-4, with 15 bases matching TRBD2. The CDR3 consists of 18 residues. The germline V gene encodes CDR1 SGHTA and CDR2 FQGNSA. The J segment lost 7 bases and the V segment lost 1 base, leaving 8 bases of the junction unmatched. The CDR3 here is CASSLGWTSGGAGNIQYF. Written as DNA, the CDR3 is TGTGCCAGCAGCTTAGGGTGGACTAGCGGGGGGGCCGGGAACATTCAGTACTTC.